These 20 T cell receptor beta chains share one sample of origin, sequenced in a study of cytomegalovirus exposure and HLA in healthy donors (dated by TCRdb to 2016 to 2017). The protocol used for the library was the immunoSEQ multiplex PCR assay. The multiplex PCR relied on a mix of 60 forward primers for TCR Vbeta segments and 13 reverse primers for TCR Jbeta segments. TCRdb stores this immuneACCESS table with in-frame sequences only. Part of the clones is absent; in the studies checked, under half of the shortfall reflects unresolved V genes, and no reason is known for the rest. A total of some 120,000 clones appear in this sample, 74% of them only once. The top ten hold 4% to 5.5% of the sample. Sequencing used PBMCs. Every receptor here comes from a man younger than 40 in good health and CMV-seropositive.

This clone was seen more than once but under ten times. The chain joins TRBV7-6 to TRBJ1-5, with a tentative D call TRBD1 (6 bases). The CDR3 contains 14 residues. Germline CDR1 SGHVS, CDR2 FNYEAQ. V shed 1 base and J shed 6 bases, with 10 bases lying between them. The CDR3 DNA reads as TGTGCCAGCAGCTTAGAGGCAGGGGCTCAGCCCCAGCATTTT. This codes for CASSLEAGAQPQHF. Full variable domain (remainder filled in from reference TRBV7-6 and TRBJ1-5): GAGVSQSPRYKVTKRGQDVALRCDPISGHVSLYWYRQALGQGPEFLTYFNYEAQQDKSGLPNDRFSAERPEGSISTLTIQRTEQRDSAMYRCASSLEAGAQPQHFGDGTRLSIL.

The chain is built from TRBV28 and TRBJ1-2; TRBD1 is a possible D gene (5 bases). V lost 5 bases and J lost 7, with 20 bases in between. This CDR3 contains 15 residues. CDR1 and CDR2 (germline): MDHEN, SYDVKM. CDR3 loop: CASSGSGTISFGYTF. For the CDR3, the DNA is TGTGCCAGCAGTGGCTCCGGGACTATATCTTTTGGCTACACCTTC.

A single count supports this clone. The J gene is TRBJ2-1, the V gene TRBV11-3; unclear D gene. This CDR3 spans 14 amino acids. The V gene's germline CDR1 is SGHNT and CDR2 YENEEA. V was shortened by 4 bases and J by 1 base, with 8 bases between the two germline ends. CDR3 sequence: CASSSGRSYNEQFF. The CDR3 DNA follows: TGTGCCAGCAGCTCCGGCAGGTCCTACAATGAGCAGTTCTTC. Based on the CDR3 plus reference TRBV11-3 and TRBJ2-1, the full variable domain is EAGVVQSPRYKIIEKKQPVAFWCNPISGHNTLYWYLQNLGQGPELLIRYENEEAVDDSQLPKDRFSAERLKGVDSTLKIQPAELGDSAVYLCASSSGRSYNEQFFGPGTRLTVL.

The chain couples TRBV21-1 to TRBJ2-3; the listed D gene, TRBD2, was not tested against the DNA. TRBV21-1 is a recognized pseudogene. The CDR3 length is 18 residues. The CDR3: CASSQAEGTAYGTDTQYF. In DNA, the CDR3 is TGTGCCAGCAGCCAGGCTGAGGGTACGGCCTACGGCACAGATACGCAGTATTTT.

The J gene is TRBJ1-1, the V gene TRBV19; 10 bases are shared with TRBD1. V shed 6 bases, J shed 5 bases, and the junction held 3 bases outside the gene matches. There are 13 residues in the CDR3. Germline lookup yields CDR1 LNHDA and CDR2 SQIVND (reference sequence). In DNA form, the CDR3 reads TGTGCCAGTAGGGGACAGGGGTCAACTGAAGCTTTCTTT. This encodes CASRGQGSTEAFF.

V usage is TRBV27 and J usage is TRBJ2-1, with 11 bases aligning to TRBD2. This CDR3 contains 17 residues. The trim removed 7 bases at V and 1 base at J, leaving 9 bases unmatched. Germline loops: CDR1 MNHEY, CDR2 SMNVEV (reference sequence). CDR3 nucleotides: TGTGCCAGCACTATTAGCGGGGGGGCCAGGTCCTACAATGAGCAGTTCTTC. It translates to CASTISGGARSYNEQFF.

This chain connects TRBV30 to TRBJ1-2, with D perhaps matching TRBD1 (5 bases). V was trimmed by 0 bases and J by 5 bases, leaving 10 bases between them. This CDR3 comprises 13 residues. CDR1 is GTSNPN and CDR2 is SVGIG in the germline V gene (reference sequence). The CDR3 protein is CAWSVLQGYGYTF. CDR3 DNA sequence: TGTGCCTGGAGTGTACTTCAGGGTTATGGCTACACCTTC.

The J gene is TRBJ1-1, the V gene TRBV4-2; a weak D match, TRBD1 (5 bases). Trimming pared 0 bases from V and 2 bases from J, leaving 7 bases between. Germline assignment: CDR1 LGHNA and CDR2 YNFKEQ. This CDR3 comprises 14 residues. The CDR3 DNA follows: TGTGCCAGCAGCCAAGACAGGGTAAACACTGAAGCTTTCTTT. It is translated as CASSQDRVNTEAFF.

J is TRBJ1-3 and V is TRBV10-3; 7 bases fit TRBD1. J gave up 4 bases and V 3 bases, and 3 bases lay outside the gene matches. In germline, CDR1 is ENHRY, CDR2 SYGVKD. The CDR3 loop spans 14 amino acids. The CDR3 sequence: CAISEPGQGNTIYF. The CDR3 DNA reads as TGTGCCATCAGTGAACCGGGACAGGGAAACACCATATATTTT.

The chain joins TRBV6-5 to TRBJ1-6; D is ambiguous. This CDR3 is built from 13 residues. V gave up 5 bases and J gave up 14 bases, with 16 bases separating them. Germline loops: CDR1 MNHEY, CDR2 SVGAGI. In DNA form, the CDR3 reads TGTGCCAGCAGTGAAGTGGGCCCAGAAGCCCTCCACTTT. Amino acid sequence: CASSEVGPEALHF.

This chain links TRBV5-5 with TRBJ1-1; TRBD1 might be the D (5 bases). V was cut by 0 bases and J by 1 base, with 7 bases left in between. The CDR3 runs 14 residues. Germline lookup yields CDR1 SGHKS and CDR2 YYEKEE (reference sequence). CDR3 sequence: CASSLVQGNTEAFF. The CDR3 DNA follows: TGTGCCAGCAGCTTGGTCCAGGGGAACACTGAAGCTTTCTTT.

This sequence joins TRBV27 and TRBJ2-5; 7 bases are shared with TRBD2. The J call may be wrong; the DNA end is better matched by TRBJ2-7. The CDR3 covers 13 residues. Germline V lookup: CDR1 MNHEY, CDR2 SMNVEV (reference sequence). The CDR3 DNA is TGTGCCAGCAGCAAGAGCGGGACCTACGAGCAGTACTTC. Its translation is CASSKSGTYEQYF.

This sequence joins TRBV7-6 and TRBJ2-1, with 8 bases matching TRBD2. The CDR3 totals 12 residues. With 5 bases clipped from V and 9 bases from J, the junction kept 3 bases outside the gene matches. From germline, CDR1 is SGHVS and CDR2 FNYEAQ. DNA of the CDR3: TGTGCCAGCAGCCACCGGGGGGGTGAGCAGTTCTTC. Translation gives CASSHRGGEQFF.

This chain links TRBV28 with TRBJ2-3, with TRBD2 as a possible D gene (6 bases). Germline-derived CDR1 and CDR2 are MDHEN and SYDVKM. The length of the CDR3 is 15 residues. Between the trimmed V and J ends, which lost 10 bases and 5 bases, there was a span of 22 bases. This CDR3 is CATSRGFGEGDTQYF. The CDR3 coding sequence is TGTGCCACCAGCCGGGGGTTCGGTGAGGGAGATACGCAGTATTTT.

This clone came up a few times. The J gene is TRBJ2-7, the V gene TRBV6-1, with TRBD2 identical over 7 bases. The germline gives CDR1 MNHNS, CDR2 SASEGT. V gave up 3 bases and J gave up 5 bases; unmatched junction bases: 4. CDR3 size: 13 residues. This chain's CDR3 is CASSEGRGHEQYF. CDR3 DNA: TGTGCCAGCAGTGAGGGGAGGGGCCACGAGCAGTACTTC.

This clone was seen a handful of times. V is TRBV15 and J is TRBJ1-2, with D perhaps matching TRBD1 (6 bases). V lost 1 base and J lost 8, with 17 bases in between. In germline, CDR1 is LNHNV, CDR2 YYDKDF (reference sequence). This CDR3 spans 15 amino acids. The CDR3 coding sequence is TGTGCCACCAGCAGAGTACCGCCGGGACATCAAGGCTACACCTTC. This sequence encodes CATSRVPPGHQGYTF.

The chain joins TRBV9 to TRBJ2-2; TRBD2 matches 10 bases. Germline lookup yields CDR1 SGDLS and CDR2 YYNGEE. This CDR3 contains 14 residues. Trimming took 8 bases from V and 7 from J; bases not matched to a gene: 8. The CDR3 loop reads CARVLAGVGGELFF. CDR3 nucleotide sequence: TGTGCCAGGGTCCTAGCGGGGGTTGGCGGGGAGCTGTTTTTT.

The chain uses TRBV6-5 and TRBJ1-2, with 11 bases lining up with TRBD1. V shed 2 bases, J shed 2 bases, and the junction held 4 bases outside the gene matches. The length of the CDR3 is 16 residues. CDR1 and CDR2 from the germline V gene are MNHEY and SVGAGI. Here the CDR3 DNA reads TGTGCCAGCAGTTACGCAGGACAGGGGGCGAACTATGGCTACACCTTC. Amino acids: CASSYAGQGANYGYTF.

The CDR3 loop reads CSALSGYRREYGYTF. The CDR3 coding sequence is TGCAGCGCTCTTTCAGGGTATCGAAGGGAATATGGCTACACCTTC. This rearrangement joins TRBV29-1 to TRBJ1-2; tentative D call: TRBD1 (5 bases). Trimming removed 7 bases at V and 5 bases at J, with 23 bases between. The CDR3 covers 15 residues. The germline V gene has CDR1 SQVTM and CDR2 ANQGSEA.

The rearrangement joins TRBV7-2 to TRBJ1-6; a possible D gene is TRBD1 (6 bases). Germline lookup yields CDR1 SGHTA and CDR2 FQGNSA. Trimming took 5 bases from V and 10 from J, leaving 21 bases between them. The CDR3 runs 16 residues. The CDR3 is CASSPLGRVGGSPLHF. CDR3 DNA sequence: TGTGCCAGCAGCCCGTTAGGCAGGGTAGGGGGATCACCCCTCCACTTT.